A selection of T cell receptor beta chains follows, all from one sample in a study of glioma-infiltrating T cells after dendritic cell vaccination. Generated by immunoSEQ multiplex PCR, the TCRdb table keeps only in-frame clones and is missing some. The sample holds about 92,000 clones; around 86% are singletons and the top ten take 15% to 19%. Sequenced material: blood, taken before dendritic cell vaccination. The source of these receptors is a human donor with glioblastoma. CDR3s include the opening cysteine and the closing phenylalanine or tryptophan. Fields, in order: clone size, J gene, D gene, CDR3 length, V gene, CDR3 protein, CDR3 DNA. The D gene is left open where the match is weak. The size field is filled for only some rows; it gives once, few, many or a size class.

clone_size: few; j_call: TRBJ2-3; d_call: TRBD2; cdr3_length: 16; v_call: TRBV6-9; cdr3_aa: CASSQRGLPGDDTQYF; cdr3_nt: TGTGCCAGCAGCCAACGGGGACTACCCGGGGACGATACGCAGTATTTT
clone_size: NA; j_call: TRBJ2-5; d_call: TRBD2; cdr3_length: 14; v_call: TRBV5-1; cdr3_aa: CASGREGRGETQYF; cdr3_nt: TGCGCCAGCGGGCGGGAGGGCCGAGGTGAGACCCAGTACTTC
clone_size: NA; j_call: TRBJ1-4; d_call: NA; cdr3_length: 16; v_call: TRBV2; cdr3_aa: CASGFPQVATNEKLFF; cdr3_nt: TGTGCCAGCGGTTTCCCGCAGGTCGCAACTAATGAAAAACTGTTTTTT
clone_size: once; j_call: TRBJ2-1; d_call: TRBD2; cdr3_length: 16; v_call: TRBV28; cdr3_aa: CASSLPLAGGPGEQFF; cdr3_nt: TGTGCCAGCAGTTTGCCACTAGCGGGAGGGCCGGGTGAGCAGTTCTTC
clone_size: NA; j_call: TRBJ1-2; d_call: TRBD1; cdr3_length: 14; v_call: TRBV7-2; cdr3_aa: CASSWDRVNYGYTF; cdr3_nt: TGTGCCAGCAGCTGGGACAGGGTTAACTATGGCTACACCTTC
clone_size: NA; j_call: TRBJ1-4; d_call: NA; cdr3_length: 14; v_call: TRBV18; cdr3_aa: CASSPTATNEKLFF; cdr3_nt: TGTGCCAGCTCACCGACAGCAACTAATGAAAAACTGTTTTTT
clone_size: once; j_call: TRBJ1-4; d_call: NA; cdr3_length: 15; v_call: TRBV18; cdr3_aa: CASSPNPGVNEKLFF; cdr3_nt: TGTGCCAGCTCACCGAATCCAGGTGTTAATGAAAAACTGTTTTTT
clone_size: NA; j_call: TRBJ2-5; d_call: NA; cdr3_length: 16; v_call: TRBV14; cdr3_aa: CASSYEWGSYQETQYF; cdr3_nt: TGTGCCAGCAGCTATGAGTGGGGCTCGTACCAAGAGACCCAGTACTTC
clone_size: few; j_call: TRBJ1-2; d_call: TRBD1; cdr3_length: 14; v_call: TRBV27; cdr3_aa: CASRSGGGNYGYTF; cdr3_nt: TGTGCCAGCAGATCAGGGGGTGGCAACTATGGCTACACCTTC
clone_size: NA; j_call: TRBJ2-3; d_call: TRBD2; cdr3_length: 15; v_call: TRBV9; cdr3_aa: CASSPLGAGGTDQYF; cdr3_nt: TGTGCCAGCAGCCCCCTGGGGGCGGGGGGCACCGATCAGTATTTT
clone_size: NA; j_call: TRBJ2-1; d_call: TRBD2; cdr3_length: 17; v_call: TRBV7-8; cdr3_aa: CASSLEGAGGYFNEQFF; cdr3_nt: TGTGCCAGCAGCTTAGAGGGTGCGGGGGGGTATTTCAATGAGCAGTTCTTC
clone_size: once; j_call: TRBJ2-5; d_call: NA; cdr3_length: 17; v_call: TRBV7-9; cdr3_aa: CASSLTQRIILQETQYF; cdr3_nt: TGTGCCAGCAGCTTAACCCAGCGGATTATTCTTCAAGAGACCCAGTACTTC
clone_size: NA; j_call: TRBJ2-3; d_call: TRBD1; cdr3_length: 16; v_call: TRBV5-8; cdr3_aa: CASSLGSGTVTDTQYF; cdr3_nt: TGTGCCAGCAGCTTGGGTTCCGGGACAGTCACGGATACGCAGTATTTT
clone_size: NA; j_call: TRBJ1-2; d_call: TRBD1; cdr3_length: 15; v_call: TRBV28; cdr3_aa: CASRIGQGGISGYTF; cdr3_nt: TGTGCCAGCAGGATCGGACAGGGGGGGATATCTGGCTACACCTTC